These 19 T cell receptor beta chains came from one sample sequenced in a study of blood T cell repertoires in COVID-19. Data came from immunoSEQ multiplex PCR; TCRdb stores just in-frame clones and leaves some out. This table has about 250,000 clones, around 82% appearing once. Sequences were obtained from peripheral blood. The receptors derive from a man in his forties or fifties with active or convalescent COVID-19.

The chain recombines TRBV9 with TRBJ2-2, with D hard to call. The CDR3 extends over 14 amino acids. Germline V gene sequence: CDR1 SGDLS, CDR2 YYNGEE. The V and J ends lost 4 bases and 3 bases respectively, with 10 bases between them. The CDR3 DNA is TGTGCCAGCAGCTCCTCACCGGACACCGGGGAGCTGTTTTTT. Protein: CASSSSPDTGELFF.

The chain recombines TRBV7-9 with TRBJ2-7; D gene ambiguous. Germline lookup yields CDR1 SEHNR and CDR2 FQNEAQ (reference sequence). Deletions cut 6 bases from V and 3 bases from J, with 6 bases between. The CDR3 is 11 amino acids. The CDR3 sequence is CASSSIYEQYF. The CDR3, as DNA: TGTGCCAGCAGTTCCATCTACGAGCAGTACTTC. The variable domain in full, with the rest retrieved from reference TRBV7-9 and TRBJ2-7, is DTGVSQNPRHKITKRGQNVTFRCDPISEHNRLYWYRQTLGQGPEFLTYFQNEAQLEKSRLLSDRFSAERPKGSFSTLEIQRTEQGDSAMYLCASSSIYEQYFGPGTRLTVT.

J is TRBJ1-2 and V is TRBV27, with D possibly TRBD1 on 6 matching bases. V lost 0 bases to trimming and J lost 5 bases, with 7 bases between them. Per the germline V gene, CDR1 is MNHEY and CDR2 is SMNVEV (reference sequence). The CDR3 is 13 amino acids. CDR3 sequence reads: CASSLSRGYGYTF. The DNA of the CDR3 is TGTGCCAGCAGTTTATCGAGGGGGTATGGCTACACCTTC.

V and J are TRBV7-8 and TRBJ2-3, with 12 nucleotides matching TRBD2. V shed 7 bases, J shed 7 bases, and the junction held 15 bases outside the gene matches. The V gene's germline CDR1 is SGHVS and CDR2 FQNEAQ. There are 17 residues in the CDR3. CDR3 amino acids: CASTLAGGQSRYYTQYF. CDR3 coding DNA: TGTGCCAGCACACTAGCGGGGGGCCAATCTCGCTATTATACGCAGTATTTT.

V is TRBV2 and J is TRBJ1-2; D perhaps matches TRBD1 (5 bases). Germline V gives CDR1 SNHLY, CDR2 FYNNEI. Trimming left V 10 bases short and J 4 bases short, with 13 bases between. CDR3 length: 12 residues. CDR3 DNA: TGTGCCACCAGACAGATACTCTATGGCTACACCTTC. It specifies CATRQILYGYTF. The full variable domain, in which reference TRBV2 and TRBJ1-2 provide the parts outside the CDR3, is EPEVTQTPSHQVTQMGQEVILRCVPISNHLYFYWYRQILGQKVEFLVSFYNNEISEKSEIFDDQFSVERPDGSNFTLKIRSTKLEDSAMYFCATRQILYGYTFGSGTRLTVV.

The chain recombines TRBV5-6 with TRBJ1-2, with TRBD1 matching 7 bases. Trimming cost V 0 bases and J 2 bases; bases outside gene matches: 4. The V gene's germline CDR1 is SGHDT and CDR2 YYEEEE. The CDR3 length is 15 residues. The CDR3 bases are TGTGCCAGCAGCTTGGTGGGGGACAGAAACTATGGCTACACCTTC. Its translation is CASSLVGDRNYGYTF.

The chain employs TRBV28 and TRBJ1-3; a weak D match, TRBD1 (5 bases). The CDR3 contains 15 residues. With 7 bases removed from V and 0 bases from J, the gap between germline ends came to 13 bases. CDR1 and CDR2 (germline): MDHEN, SYDVKM. CDR3 protein: CASIFTGPSGNTIYF. Here the CDR3 DNA reads TGTGCCAGCATTTTCACAGGACCCTCTGGAAACACCATATATTTT.

The chain has TRBV7-2 and TRBJ1-2; a possible D gene is TRBD1 (6 bases). The CDR3 totals 13 residues. Germline CDR1 SGHTA, CDR2 FQGNSA. V lost 5 bases and J lost 5, with 12 bases in between. The DNA for the CDR3 is TGTGCCAGCAGCCAAGACAGGACTTATGGCTACACCTTC. Its protein is CASSQDRTYGYTF. The full variable domain, with the rest looked up from reference TRBV7-2 and TRBJ1-2, is GAGVSQSPSNKVTEKGKDVELRCDPISGHTALYWYRQSLGQGLEFLIYFQGNSAPDKSGLPSDRFSAERTGGSVSTLTIQRTQQEDSAVYLCASSQDRTYGYTFGSGTRLTVV.

The chain recombines TRBV2 with TRBJ1-4, with 10 bases matching TRBD1. Germline CDR1 reads SNHLY; CDR2 reads FYNNEI. The ends lost 8 bases at V and 4 bases at J; junction bases unmatched: 4. CDR3 length equals 14 residues. CDR3 protein: CASVRDRGNEKLFF. The DNA of the CDR3 is TGTGCCAGCGTCCGGGACAGGGGTAATGAAAAACTGTTTTTT.

This rearrangement joins TRBV25-1 to TRBJ2-1; tentative D call: TRBD2 (5 bases). The CDR3 is 16 amino acids. Looked up from germline, CDR1 is MGHDK and CDR2 is SYGVNS. V gave up 0 bases and J gave up 2 bases, with 11 bases separating them. The CDR3 loop is CASSEYIAGAYNEQFF. CDR3 bases: TGTGCCAGCAGTGAATACATTGCCGGGGCCTACAATGAGCAGTTCTTC.

Comments on this clone: The same CDR3 can be traced to other DNA sequences in this sample. The chain couples TRBV11-2 to TRBJ1-1, with D uncertain. Trimming stripped 1 base from V and 1 base from J, with 7 bases between. The V gene's germline CDR1 is SGHAT and CDR2 FQNNGV. This CDR3 region has 14 residues. The CDR3 sequence is CASSLGGGNTEAFF. CDR3 nucleotide sequence: TGTGCCAGCAGCTTAGGCGGCGGGAACACTGAAGCTTTCTTT.

The rearrangement joins TRBV13 to TRBJ2-1; 7 positions agree with TRBD1. This CDR3 is 16 amino acids long. V was clipped by 0 bases and J by 1 base; unmatched bases: 3. Germline CDR1 and CDR2: PRHDT and FYEKMQ (reference sequence). The CDR3 here is CASSLGTGNSYNEQFF. Here the CDR3 DNA reads TGTGCCAGCAGCTTAGGGACAGGGAATTCCTACAATGAGCAGTTCTTC.

In this sample, this clone turned up many times. The chain is built from TRBV9 and TRBJ1-4; no clear D gene. The germline CDR1 and CDR2 sequences are SGDLS and YYNGEE. CDR3 length: 15 amino acids. V was shortened by 4 bases and J by 7 bases, with 17 bases between the two germline ends. CDR3 in DNA: TGTGCCAGCAGCCTAGACGTGGCAACGGGTGAAAAACTGTTTTTT. It yields the protein CASSLDVATGEKLFF.

The chain links TRBV27 to TRBJ1-1; 7 bases fit TRBD1. V was clipped by 2 bases and J by 4 bases; unmatched bases: 1. Germline V lookup: CDR1 MNHEY, CDR2 SMNVEV (reference sequence). CDR3 size: 13 residues. The CDR3 nucleotides read TGTGCCAGCAGTTTAGGGACAGTCACTGAAGCTTTCTTT. Its protein is CASSLGTVTEAFF.

V and J are TRBV28 and TRBJ2-5, with D maybe TRBD1 (6 bases). CDR3 size: 13 residues. V was pared by 6 bases and J by 7 bases, with 15 bases between. The germline V gene encodes CDR1 MDHEN and CDR2 SYDVKM. The CDR3 coding sequence is TGTGCCAGCAGAACAGGGAGTTGGGCGACCCAGTACTTC. It codes for CASRTGSWATQYF.

CDR3 sequence reads: CASSPRTGTGELFF. CDR3 sequence (DNA): TGTGCCAGCAGCCCTCGGACAGGGACCGGGGAGCTGTTTTTT. V usage is TRBV14 and J usage is TRBJ2-2; the match to TRBD1 covers 8 bases. This CDR3 spans 14 amino acids. V lost 4 bases to trimming and J lost 5 bases; unmatched junction nucleotides: 3. Per the germline V gene, CDR1 is SGHDN and CDR2 is FVKESK.

The V call is TRBV4-1, the J call TRBJ2-7, with a weak D call TRBD2 (6 bases). This CDR3 has 14 residues. Germline CDR1 MGHRA, CDR2 YSYEKL. V gave up 6 bases and J gave up 7 bases, with 19 bases separating them. CDR3 sequence (DNA): TGCGCCAGCAGTCCGGGACTGAGGTATGGGGAGCAGTACTTC. Its translation: CASSPGLRYGEQYF.

This rearrangement joins TRBV6-6 to TRBJ2-5; 7 nucleotides align to TRBD2. V gave up 7 bases and J gave up 3 bases; unmatched junction bases: 5. There are 13 residues in the CDR3. Germline V gene sequence: CDR1 MNHNY, CDR2 SVGAGI (reference sequence). CDR3 DNA sequence: TGTGCCAGCAAAGGGACTACGGAAGAGACCCAGTACTTC. Protein sequence: CASKGTTEETQYF.

The CDR3 DNA reads TGTGCCAGCAGCTTGGTTCCTAATCGGGGCACTGAAGCTTTCTTT. Translating it yields CASSLVPNRGTEAFF. The chain carries TRBV5-5 and TRBJ1-1; D unresolved. The CDR3 spans 15 residues. Germline loops: CDR1 SGHKS, CDR2 YYEKEE (reference sequence). V lost 0 bases, J lost 4 bases, and 13 bases lay in between.